This TCR beta chain was sequenced during a study of blood T cells in healthy people across ages. It was with a sample-barcoded 5' primer and a J-beta primer mix that a second PCR of roughly 6 to 12 cycles was run. TCRdb ran MiXCR on the 5' RACE reads and lists one entry per CDR3 protein. The sample carries 1.5 million to 2 million distinct CDR3 sequences, 39% recorded once. The total RNA that was extracted per sample amounted to at least 5 micrograms. General study results and limits: TCR beta diversity correlated strongly with naive T cell percentage. Donors of long life had a larger count of naive CD4+ cells and greater diversity than aged donors. Estimated diversity, derived from one million T cells, was regarded as an underestimate.

The CDR3 extends over 14 amino acids. Germline assignment: CDR1 SNHLY and CDR2 FYNNEI. V lost 6 bases to trimming and J lost 7 bases; unmatched junction nucleotides: 9. This clonotype was detected a few times. The antigen is undetermined. The specimen sequenced was blood. The receptor comes from a human donor in good health. The chain carries TRBV2 and TRBJ2-1, with 7 bases identical to TRBD1. The CDR3 protein is CASSTGDSLNEQFF. The CDR3 DNA reads as TGTGCCAGCAGCACAGGGGACAGTTTGAATGAGCAGTTCTTC.